This T cell receptor (beta chain) was observed in a study of shared T cell receptors in the human thymus. Assay used: immunoSEQ multiplex PCR; TCRdb lists only in-frame clones, some missing. Of about 400,000 clones in the sample, just under 95% are singletons; the top ten hold approximately 0.02%. Sequenced material: thymocytes. This TCR was recovered from a human donor.

The CDR3 region has the DNA TGTGCCAGCAGTTTCAGGACCACTCACGAGCAGTACTTC. It yields the protein CASSFRTTHEQYF. The chain carries TRBV27 and TRBJ2-7; unclear D gene. V was trimmed by 3 bases and J by 5 bases, leaving 11 bases between them. The CDR3 is 13 amino acids. Germline V gives CDR1 MNHEY, CDR2 SMNVEV (reference sequence).